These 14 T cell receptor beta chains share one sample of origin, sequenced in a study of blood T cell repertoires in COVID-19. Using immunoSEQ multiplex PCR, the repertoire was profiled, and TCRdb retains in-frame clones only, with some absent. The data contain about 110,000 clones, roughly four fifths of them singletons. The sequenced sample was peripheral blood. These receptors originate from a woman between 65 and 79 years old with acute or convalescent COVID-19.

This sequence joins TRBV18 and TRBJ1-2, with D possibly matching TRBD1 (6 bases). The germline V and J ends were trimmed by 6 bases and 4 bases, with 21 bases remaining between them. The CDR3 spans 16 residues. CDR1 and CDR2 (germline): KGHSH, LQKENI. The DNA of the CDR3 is TGTGCCAGCTCCCGGGAGGCTATCGGGGGCAGCTATGGCTACACCTTC. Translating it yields CASSREAIGGSYGYTF.

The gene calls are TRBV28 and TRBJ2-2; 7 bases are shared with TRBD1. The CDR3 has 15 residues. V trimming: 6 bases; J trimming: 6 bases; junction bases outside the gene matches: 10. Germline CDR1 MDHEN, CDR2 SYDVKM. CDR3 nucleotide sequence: TGTGCCAGCAGCCCGGCGACAGGGATCGCCGGGGAGCTGTTTTTT. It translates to CASSPATGIAGELFF.

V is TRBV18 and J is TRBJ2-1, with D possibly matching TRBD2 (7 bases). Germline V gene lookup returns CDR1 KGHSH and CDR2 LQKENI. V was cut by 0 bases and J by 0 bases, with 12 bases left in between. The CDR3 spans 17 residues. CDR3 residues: CASSPPRGTSSYNEQFF. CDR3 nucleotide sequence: TGTGCCAGCTCACCACCGCGGGGGACAAGCTCCTACAATGAGCAGTTCTTC.

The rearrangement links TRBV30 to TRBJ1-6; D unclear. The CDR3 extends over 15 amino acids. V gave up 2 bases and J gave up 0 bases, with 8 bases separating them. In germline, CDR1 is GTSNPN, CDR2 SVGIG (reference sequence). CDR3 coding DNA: TGTGCCTGGAGTCCCCGCGGCTCCTATAATTCACCCCTCCACTTT. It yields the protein CAWSPRGSYNSPLHF. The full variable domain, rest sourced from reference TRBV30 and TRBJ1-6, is SQTIHQWPATLVQPVGSPLSLECTVEGTSNPNLYWYRQAAGRGLQLLFYSVGIGQISSEVPQNLSASRPQDRQFILSSKKLLLSDSGFYLCAWSPRGSYNSPLHFGNGTRLTVT.

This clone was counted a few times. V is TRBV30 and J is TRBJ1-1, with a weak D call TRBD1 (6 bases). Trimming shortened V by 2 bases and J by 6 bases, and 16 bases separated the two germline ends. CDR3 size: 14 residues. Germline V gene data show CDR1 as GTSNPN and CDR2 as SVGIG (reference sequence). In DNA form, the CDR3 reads TGTGCCTGGAGTAGTGGGCGGGGGCGCTCTGAAGCTTTCTTT. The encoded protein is CAWSSGRGRSEAFF.

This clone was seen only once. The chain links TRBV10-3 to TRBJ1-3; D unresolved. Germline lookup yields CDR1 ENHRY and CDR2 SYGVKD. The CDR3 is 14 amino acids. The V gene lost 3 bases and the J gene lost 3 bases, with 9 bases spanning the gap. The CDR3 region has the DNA TGTGCCATCAGTGACTTTGGCTTTGGAAACACCATATATTTT. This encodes CAISDFGFGNTIYF.

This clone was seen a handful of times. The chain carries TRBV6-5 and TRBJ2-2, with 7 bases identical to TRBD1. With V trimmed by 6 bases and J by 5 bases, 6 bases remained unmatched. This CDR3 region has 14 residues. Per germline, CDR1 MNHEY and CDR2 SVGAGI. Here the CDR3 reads CASRLKQGTGELFF. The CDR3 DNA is TGTGCCAGCAGGCTAAAACAGGGGACCGGGGAGCTGTTTTTT.

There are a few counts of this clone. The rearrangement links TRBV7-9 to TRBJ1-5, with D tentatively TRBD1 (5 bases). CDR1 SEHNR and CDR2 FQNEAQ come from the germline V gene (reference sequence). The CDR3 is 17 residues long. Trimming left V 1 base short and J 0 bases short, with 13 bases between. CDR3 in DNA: TGTGCCAGCAGCTTAGGTTCCCCGGGGGATAGCAATCAGCCCCAGCATTTT. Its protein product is CASSLGSPGDSNQPQHF.

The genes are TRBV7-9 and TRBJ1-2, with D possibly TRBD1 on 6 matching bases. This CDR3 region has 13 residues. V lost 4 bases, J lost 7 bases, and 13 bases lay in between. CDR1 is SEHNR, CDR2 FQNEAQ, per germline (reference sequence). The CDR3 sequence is CASSSRQALGYTF. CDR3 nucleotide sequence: TGTGCCAGCAGCTCTCGACAGGCTCTTGGCTACACCTTC.

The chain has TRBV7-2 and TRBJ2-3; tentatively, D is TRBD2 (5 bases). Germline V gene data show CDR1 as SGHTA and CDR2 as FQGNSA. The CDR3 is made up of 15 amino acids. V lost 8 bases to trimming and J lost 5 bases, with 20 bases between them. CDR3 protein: CASGSRADPQDTQYF. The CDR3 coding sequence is TGTGCCAGCGGCTCGCGGGCGGACCCTCAAGATACGCAGTATTTT.

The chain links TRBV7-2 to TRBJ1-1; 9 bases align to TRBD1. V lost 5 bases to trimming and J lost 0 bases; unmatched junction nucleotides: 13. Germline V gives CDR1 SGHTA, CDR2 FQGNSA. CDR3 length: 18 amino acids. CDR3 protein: CASSPRAGTGKLNTEAFF. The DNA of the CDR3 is TGTGCCAGCAGCCCCCGGGCCGGGACAGGGAAGCTGAACACTGAAGCTTTCTTT.

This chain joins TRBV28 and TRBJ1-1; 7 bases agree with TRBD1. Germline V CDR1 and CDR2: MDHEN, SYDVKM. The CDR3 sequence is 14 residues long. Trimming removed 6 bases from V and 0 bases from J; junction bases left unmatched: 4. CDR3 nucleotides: TGTGCCAGCAGAGAAACAGGGGTGAACACTGAAGCTTTCTTT. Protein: CASRETGVNTEAFF. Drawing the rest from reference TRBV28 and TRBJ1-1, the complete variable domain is DVKVTQSSRYLVKRTGEKVFLECVQDMDHENMFWYRQDPGLGLRLIYFSYDVKMKEKGDIPEGYSVSREKKERFSLILESASTNQTSMYLCASRETGVNTEAFFGQGTRLTVV.

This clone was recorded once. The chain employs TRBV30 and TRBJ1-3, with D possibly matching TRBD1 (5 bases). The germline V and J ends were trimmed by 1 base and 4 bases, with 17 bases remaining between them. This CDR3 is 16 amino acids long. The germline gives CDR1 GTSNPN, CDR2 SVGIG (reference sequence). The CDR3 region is CAWSAPGGTSGNTIYF. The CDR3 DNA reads TGTGCCTGGAGTGCTCCGGGGGGGACTTCAGGAAACACCATATATTTT.

The CDR3 loop is CASSENPIPSYEQYF. The CDR3, as DNA: TGTGCCAGCAGTGAAAACCCTATCCCTTCCTACGAGCAGTACTTC. The V gene is TRBV2, the J gene TRBJ2-7; D is unclear. CDR1 is SNHLY, CDR2 FYNNEI, per germline. V gave up 2 bases and J gave up 1 base, with 12 bases separating them. The CDR3 extends over 15 amino acids.